The present T cell receptor beta chain was sequenced within a study of blood T cell repertoires in COVID-19. At the level of the study: Nucleic acid was either cDNA or gDNA, and it came from T cells, B-cell-depleted T cells, or PBMCs.

Method: immunoSEQ multiplex PCR; TCRdb's copy keeps in-frame clones and lacks some. Here the sample spans about 260,000 clones, over 75% being singletons. This clone was seen only once. The TCR was taken from a woman between 45 and 65 years old with acute or convalescent COVID-19. Sequenced input: peripheral blood.

The CDR3 coding sequence is TGTGCCAGCAGTTCCGGGACAAACGGGGCAGATACGCAGTATTTT. As protein: CASSSGTNGADTQYF. The chain is built from TRBV2 and TRBJ2-3; D is perhaps TRBD1 (6 bases). Trimming removed 5 bases from V and 4 bases from J, with 16 bases in between. The CDR3 contains 15 residues. Germline CDR1 and CDR2: SNHLY and FYNNEI.